These 2 T cell receptor beta chains were all obtained from the same sample, sequenced in a study of cytomegalovirus exposure and HLA in healthy donors (dated by TCRdb to the late 2010s). Receptor amplification or capture employed the immunoSEQ multiplex PCR assay. A mixture of 60 forward primers for TCR Vbeta segments and 13 reverse primers for TCR Jbeta segments was used in the multiplex PCR. The immuneACCESS repertoire file appears here via TCRdb, limited to in-frame rearrangements. These files lack a portion of the clones; in checked studies, under half of the deficit traces to unresolved V genes, and the cause of the others is not known. The sample table records 150,000 to 200,000 clones; roughly 90% of these occur just once. The ten biggest clones cover about 2.1% of the sample. The sample consisted of PBMCs. These receptors all come from a woman between 18 and 29 years old in good health and CMV-seronegative.

This rearrangement joins TRBV18 to TRBJ2-5; D may be TRBD1 (5 bases). The CDR3 sequence is 13 residues long. Germline CDR1 and CDR2: KGHSH and LQKENI. V was trimmed by 3 bases and J by 1 base, leaving 6 bases between them. The CDR3 loop reads CASSPQGQETQYF. The CDR3 bases are TGTGCCAGCTCACCCCAGGGCCAAGAGACCCAGTACTTC.

The chain employs TRBV28 and TRBJ1-2, with a weak D call TRBD1 (6 bases). V dropped 5 bases and J dropped 3 bases, with 22 bases sitting between them. Germline V lookup: CDR1 MDHEN, CDR2 SYDVKM. The CDR3 totals 17 residues. The CDR3 DNA reads TGTGCCAGCAGTCTTGGCGGGGGGGGCAGAGCTGACTATGGCTACACCTTC. Its protein is CASSLGGGGRADYGYTF.